Below are 27 T cell receptor beta chains sequenced from a single sample in a study of shared T cell receptors in the human thymus. Profiled with immunoSEQ multiplex PCR; TCRdb holds only in-frame clones, not every one. This table has approximately 760,000 clones, approximately 85% appearing once. The sample also formed part of further work on human thymus T cells.

Sequencing was done on a sample of thymocytes. These receptors were obtained from a girl under two years old with a congenital heart defect.

V usage is TRBV20-1 and J usage is TRBJ1-2; D not resolved. The CDR3 has 8 amino acids. Per the germline V gene, CDR1 is DFQATT and CDR2 is SNEGSKA (reference sequence). The CDR3 DNA reads TGCACGTGTTGTGGCTACACCTTC. This encodes CTCCGYTF.

The rearrangement uses TRBV5-1 and TRBJ2-3; the match to TRBD2 covers 8 bases. The V gene's germline CDR1 is SGHRS and CDR2 YFSETQ. Unmatched junction bases numbered 5, after V lost 4 bases and J lost 1 base. The CDR3 is 15 amino acids. CDR3 coding DNA: TGCGCCAGCAGCCCTTTAGCGGGGCGCACAGATACGCAGTATTTT. Its translation is CASSPLAGRTDTQYF.

The rearrangement links TRBV29-1 to TRBJ2-7, with a possible D match to TRBD2 (5 bases). Trimming took off 3 bases at V and 2 bases at J, with 11 bases between the two ends. CDR3 length: 13 residues. Germline CDR1 is SQVTM and CDR2 is ANQGSEA. The DNA for the CDR3 is TGCAGCGTTGACATGGCGGGTGCCTACGAGCAGTACTTC. Its translation is CSVDMAGAYEQYF.

The chain has TRBV19 and TRBJ2-2, with TRBD1 matching 8 bases. Per the germline V gene, CDR1 is LNHDA and CDR2 is SQIVND (reference sequence). V dropped 9 bases and J dropped 0; count of bases not matched to a gene: 9. This CDR3 region has 16 residues. The DNA of the CDR3 is TGTGCCAGCGTGAACAGGGGGTCGTCGAACACCGGGGAGCTGTTTTTT. Its translation is CASVNRGSSNTGELFF.

This chain uses TRBV4-1 with TRBJ2-1; a weak D match, TRBD2 (6 bases). From germline, CDR1 is MGHRA and CDR2 YSYEKL. The length of the CDR3 is 16 residues. Trimming left V 5 bases short and J 0 bases short, with 14 bases between. Written as DNA, the CDR3 is TGCGCCAGCAGCGCCTATGGACTAAGCTCCTACAATGAGCAGTTCTTC. It translates to CASSAYGLSSYNEQFF.

The chain couples TRBV4-1 to TRBJ1-1, with a weak D call TRBD1 (5 bases). The germline V gene encodes CDR1 MGHRA and CDR2 YSYEKL. V was trimmed by 3 bases and J by 4 bases, leaving 15 bases between them. CDR3 size: 15 residues. The CDR3 sequence: CASSHLTGGFTEAFF. The CDR3 DNA reads as TGCGCCAGCAGCCACCTCACGGGGGGTTTCACTGAAGCTTTCTTT.

The count of this clone is one. The chain couples TRBV12-5 to TRBJ2-1; 7 positions match TRBD2. The V gene's germline CDR1 is LGHNT and CDR2 FRNRAP. The CDR3 runs to 15 residues. V shed 6 bases and J 4 bases; nucleotides not matched to a gene: 9. The CDR3 loop is CASGPPGGVYNEQFF. Written as DNA, the CDR3 is TGTGCTAGTGGCCCTCCTGGGGGGGTTTACAATGAGCAGTTCTTC. The whole variable domain, filled in from reference TRBV12-5 and TRBJ2-1, reads DARVTQTPRHKVTEMGQEVTMRCQPILGHNTVFWYRQTMMQGLELLAYFRNRAPLDDSGMPKDRFSAEMPDATLATLKIQPSEPRDSAVYFCASGPPGGVYNEQFFGPGTRLTVL.

The chain carries TRBV11-2 and TRBJ1-1; D ambiguous. The CDR3 spans 13 residues. Germline V CDR1 and CDR2: SGHAT, FQNNGV. V lost 2 bases, J lost 6 bases, and 10 bases lay in between. Written as DNA, the CDR3 is TGTGCCAGCAGCTTATTGGCAGAAGCTGAAGCTTTCTTT. Amino acid sequence: CASSLLAEAEAFF. The entire variable domain, with the rest obtained from reference TRBV11-2 and TRBJ1-1, is as follows: EAGVAQSPRYKIIEKRQSVAFWCNPISGHATLYWYQQILGQGPKLLIQFQNNGVVDDSQLPKDRFSAERLKGVDSTLKIQPAKLEDSAVYLCASSLLAEAEAFFGQGTRLTVV.

The genes are TRBV19 and TRBJ1-4; 8 bases align to TRBD1. The CDR3 spans 14 residues. With V trimmed by 4 bases and J by 4 bases, 2 bases remained unmatched. Germline V gene lookup returns CDR1 LNHDA and CDR2 SQIVND (reference sequence). CDR3 sequence: CASSRQGRNEKLFF. In DNA form, the CDR3 reads TGTGCCAGTAGTAGACAGGGGCGTAATGAAAAACTGTTTTTT.

The CDR3 bases are TGTGCCAGCAGTTACTCGGGGACTGTGGACTATGGCTACACCTTC. It encodes CASSYSGTVDYGYTF. The chain employs TRBV6-5 and TRBJ1-2, with a weak D call TRBD1 (5 bases). Trimming left V 0 bases short and J 3 bases short, with 11 bases between. The CDR3 spans 15 residues. Germline CDR1 and CDR2: MNHEY and SVGAGI.

J is TRBJ2-3 and V is TRBV12-5, with 10 bases fitting TRBD2. The CDR3 has 22 amino acids. Losses at the gene ends were 5 bases for V and 1 base for J; bases not matched to a gene: 24. Germline CDR1 is LGHNT and CDR2 is FRNRAP. The CDR3 nucleotides are TGTGCTAGTGGTCTTTACCAGCGGCCAGCGGGGGGGCGGTACCTGGGCACAGATACGCAGTATTTT. Its translation: CASGLYQRPAGGRYLGTDTQYF.

The J gene is TRBJ1-1, the V gene TRBV9; D might be TRBD1 (6 bases). Trimming removed 3 bases at V and 6 bases at J, with 18 bases between. Germline assignment: CDR1 SGDLS and CDR2 YYNGEE. This CDR3 is 15 amino acids long. The CDR3 region is CASSGTYREWAEAFF. As DNA, the CDR3 is TGTGCCAGCAGCGGAACTTACAGGGAATGGGCTGAAGCTTTCTTT.

The chain employs TRBV9 and TRBJ1-2; unclear D gene. This CDR3 comprises 14 residues. Germline-derived CDR1 and CDR2 are SGDLS and YYNGEE. Deletions cut 0 bases from V and 4 bases from J, with 10 bases between. The CDR3 DNA is TGTGCCAGCAGCGTAGCCGGTTCCGCCTATGGCTACACCTTC. It yields the protein CASSVAGSAYGYTF.

The CDR3 region is CASSLCYNYGYTF. Here the CDR3 DNA reads TGTGCCAGCAGCTTGTGCTATAACTATGGCTACACCTTC. This chain joins TRBV5-5 and TRBJ1-2; D unclear. V was cut by 1 base and J by 1 base, with 5 bases left in between. CDR1 is SGHKS and CDR2 is YYEKEE in the germline V gene (reference sequence). This CDR3 has 13 amino acids. The full variable domain, rest sourced from reference TRBV5-5 and TRBJ1-2, is DAGVTQSPTHLIKTRGQQVTLRCSPISGHKSVSWYQQVLGQGPQFIFQYYEKEERGRGNFPDRFSARQFPNYSSELNVNALLLGDSALYLCASSLCYNYGYTFGSGTRLTVV.

This clone was counted a single time. This sequence joins TRBV28 and TRBJ1-2, with D possibly being TRBD1 (6 bases). Germline-derived CDR1 and CDR2 are MDHEN and SYDVKM. V was pared by 6 bases and J by 1 base, with 9 bases between. This CDR3 has 13 amino acids. CDR3 loop: CASRTDSNYGYTF. The CDR3 DNA sequence: TGTGCCAGCAGGACGGACAGTAACTATGGCTACACCTTC.

The J gene is TRBJ2-3, the V gene TRBV12-5, with D maybe TRBD2 (6 bases). Germline lookup yields CDR1 LGHNT and CDR2 FRNRAP. This CDR3 spans 18 amino acids. V lost 2 bases and J 3 bases, leaving 21 bases between the germline ends. For the CDR3, the DNA is TGTGCTAGTGGTTTGATAACTAGCCACCCGGGCCTAACAGATACGCAGTATTTT. Its translation is CASGLITSHPGLTDTQYF. The entire variable domain, with the rest obtained from reference TRBV12-5 and TRBJ2-3, is as follows: DARVTQTPRHKVTEMGQEVTMRCQPILGHNTVFWYRQTMMQGLELLAYFRNRAPLDDSGMPKDRFSAEMPDATLATLKIQPSEPRDSAVYFCASGLITSHPGLTDTQYFGPGTRLTVL.

This clone was counted between two and nine times. The chain combines TRBV6-1 with TRBJ1-1, with D possibly being TRBD1 (5 bases). The CDR3 contains 13 residues. Germline CDR1 and CDR2: MNHNS and SASEGT. V gave up 3 bases and J gave up 2 bases, with 7 bases separating them. CDR3 residues: CASSDRANTEAFF. As DNA, the CDR3 is TGTGCCAGCAGTGACAGGGCAAACACTGAAGCTTTCTTT.

The table lists this clone with a count of one. This rearrangement joins TRBV7-6 to TRBJ1-1; the match to TRBD1 covers 7 bases. V lost 5 bases to trimming and J lost 1 base; unmatched junction nucleotides: 10. The CDR3 totals 16 residues. Germline V CDR1 and CDR2: SGHVS, FNYEAQ. CDR3 nucleotide sequence: TGTGCCAGCAGCACATCGAAGGACAGGCGGAACACTGAAGCTTTCTTT. Protein product: CASSTSKDRRNTEAFF.

The chain employs TRBV28 and TRBJ1-5; D is perhaps TRBD1 (5 bases). This CDR3 spans 19 amino acids. Trimming pared 5 bases from V and 5 bases from J, leaving 28 bases between. Germline V gene sequence: CDR1 MDHEN, CDR2 SYDVKM. In DNA, the CDR3 is TGTGCCAGCAGTCTAACCCTTTCTATAAGACAGAGTGGGTATCAGCCCCAGCATTTT. It encodes CASSLTLSIRQSGYQPQHF.

This clone has just one count. The V call is TRBV5-1, the J call TRBJ1-3; 7 nucleotides line up with TRBD1. Germline loops: CDR1 SGHRS, CDR2 YFSETQ. J gave up 3 bases and V 0 bases, and 3 bases lay outside the gene matches. The CDR3 covers 15 residues. The CDR3 loop reads CASSLERQGGNTIYF. The CDR3 DNA sequence: TGCGCCAGCAGCTTGGAGCGACAGGGTGGAAACACCATATATTTT.

The table lists this clone with a few counts. V usage is TRBV7-3 and J usage is TRBJ1-1; D gene ambiguous. CDR1 and CDR2 from the germline V gene are SGHTA and FQGTGA. Trimming shortened V by 1 base and J by 6 bases, and 18 bases separated the two germline ends. This CDR3 spans 16 amino acids. The CDR3 reads CASSLNGVGPGAEAFF. The CDR3 coding sequence is TGTGCCAGCAGCTTAAATGGCGTGGGCCCCGGTGCTGAAGCTTTCTTT.

CDR3 in DNA: TGCAGCGGTTCGCGGGGGGGCCACGACAATGAGCAGTTCTTC. This gives the protein CSGSRGGHDNEQFF. The gene calls are TRBV29-1 and TRBJ2-1, with 9 bases fitting TRBD2. Germline trimming cut 7 bases from V and 5 bases from J; bases unmatched to any gene: 9. CDR3 length: 14 amino acids. Germline V gene sequence: CDR1 SQVTM, CDR2 ANQGSEA.

The chain carries TRBV5-1 and TRBJ1-3; maybe TRBD1 (5 bases). The V end lost 4 bases, the J end lost 0 bases, and 17 bases lay between the germline ends. The length of the CDR3 is 17 residues. Germline-derived CDR1 and CDR2 are SGHRS and YFSETQ. CDR3 nucleotide sequence: TGCGCCAGCAGCGAACAGGTCGTCATGAGCTCTGGAAACACCATATATTTT. It codes for CASSEQVVMSSGNTIYF.

The chain recombines TRBV4-3 with TRBJ2-7; TRBD1 matches 9 bases. Germline CDR1 LGHNA, CDR2 YSLEER. This CDR3 contains 18 residues. Germline trimming cut 1 base from V and 3 bases from J; bases unmatched to any gene: 13. CDR3 protein: CASSQVYGRQGDHYEQYF. Here the CDR3 DNA reads TGCGCCAGCAGCCAAGTTTATGGCCGACAGGGGGACCACTACGAGCAGTACTTC.

The chain has TRBV2 and TRBJ1-5, with 9 bases lining up with TRBD1. The length of the CDR3 is 16 residues. Unmatched junction bases numbered 6, after V lost 4 bases and J lost 2 bases. Per the germline V gene, CDR1 is SNHLY and CDR2 is FYNNEI. The CDR3 protein is CASSVTGGPGNQPQHF. Here the CDR3 DNA reads TGTGCCAGCAGTGTAACAGGGGGCCCGGGCAATCAGCCCCAGCATTTT.

The chain has TRBV18 and TRBJ2-3; 14 bases align to TRBD2. CDR1 is KGHSH, CDR2 LQKENI, per germline. This CDR3 contains 16 residues. Trimming took 5 bases from V and 10 from J; bases not matched to a gene: 11. The CDR3 sequence is CASSAGLAGGRGAQYF. CDR3 nucleotides: TGTGCCAGCTCAGCCGGACTAGCGGGGGGCCGGGGGGCGCAGTATTTT.

This clone has more than one count but fewer than ten. The rearrangement joins TRBV18 to TRBJ1-1; unclear D gene. Germline V gene sequence: CDR1 KGHSH, CDR2 LQKENI. V was shortened by 0 bases and J by 9 bases, with 20 bases between the two germline ends. This CDR3 contains 16 residues. As DNA, the CDR3 is TGTGCCAGCTCACCACCTGGGTTTGCAGGCCACTCCAAAGCTTTCTTT. Protein product: CASSPPGFAGHSKAFF.